This entry is about one T cell receptor beta chain. What it recognizes is unknown. The donors were in the 120-subject validation cohort, distinct from the 666-subject first cohort. Trimming took 0 bases from V and 5 from J, leaving 10 bases between them. The CDR3 totals 13 residues. Germline loops: CDR1 GTSNPN, CDR2 SVGIG (reference sequence). The data stem from a study of cytomegalovirus exposure and HLA in healthy donors. Study-wide context: In a later analysis, it was reported that the roughly 130 validation repertoires had been produced on the same platform as the 500 to 750 repertoires belonging to the first cohort.

The protocol was immunoSEQ multiplex PCR, while the TCRdb copy is restricted to in-frame clones and leaves out a portion. Of some 90,000 clones in the sample, around 96% were seen once. Regarding the study as a whole: The study designated 160 or so TCR beta chains cytomegalovirus-associated. Reported performance of the classifier showed diagnosis of cytomegalovirus status with high specificity and sensitivity.

The sequenced sample was PBMCs. The clonotype was recovered from a young man in good health and CMV-seronegative. The chain combines TRBV30 with TRBJ2-5; tentative D call: TRBD2 (6 bases). CDR3 sequence: CAWSVSGRETQYF. As DNA, the CDR3 is TGTGCCTGGAGTGTGTCAGGGAGGGAGACCCAGTACTTC.